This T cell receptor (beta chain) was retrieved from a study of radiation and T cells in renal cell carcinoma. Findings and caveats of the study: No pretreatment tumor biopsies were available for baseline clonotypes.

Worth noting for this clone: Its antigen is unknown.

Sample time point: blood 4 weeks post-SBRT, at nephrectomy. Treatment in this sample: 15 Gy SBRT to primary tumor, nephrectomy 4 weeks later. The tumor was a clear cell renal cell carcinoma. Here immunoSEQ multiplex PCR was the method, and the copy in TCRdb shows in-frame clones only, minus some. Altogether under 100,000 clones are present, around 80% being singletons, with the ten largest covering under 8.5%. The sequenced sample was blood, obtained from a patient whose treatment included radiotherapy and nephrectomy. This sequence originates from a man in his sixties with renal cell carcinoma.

This CDR3 is CASSWGFTGELFF. The CDR3 DNA reads TGTGCCAGCAGCTGGGGCTTCACCGGGGAGCTGTTTTTT. This chain joins TRBV7-8 and TRBJ2-2; the D gene is possibly TRBD1 (5 bases). V lost 4 bases and J lost 4, with 7 bases in between. The CDR3 runs 13 residues. Germline V CDR1 and CDR2: SGHVS, FQNEAQ.